The 30 T cell receptor beta chains listed next were all sequenced from one sample in a study of blood T cell repertoires in COVID-19. Sequencing used immunoSEQ multiplex PCR; TCRdb keeps in-frame clones, though not all of them. The sample records around 50,000 clones, roughly 82% being singletons. Sequenced input: peripheral blood. These receptors all stem from a woman aged 80 or older with acute or convalescent COVID-19.

The rearrangement joins TRBV6-6 to TRBJ2-6; D gene ambiguous. This CDR3 is 14 amino acids long. Per the germline V gene, CDR1 is MNHNY and CDR2 is SVGAGI (reference sequence). Trimming removed 5 bases from V and 4 bases from J, with 9 bases in between. CDR3 residues: CASSDTSGANVLTF. The CDR3 nucleotides read TGTGCCAGCAGTGACACGTCCGGGGCCAACGTCCTGACTTTC.

V usage is TRBV6-4 and J usage is TRBJ1-2; no clear D gene. CDR1 is MRHNA and CDR2 is SNTAGT in the germline V gene. Trimming took 2 bases from V and 3 from J, leaving 10 bases between them. The CDR3 covers 14 residues. CDR3 sequence (DNA): TGTGCCAGCAGTGACCAACCCGGGGACTATGGCTACACCTTC. Amino acid sequence: CASSDQPGDYGYTF.

The chain is built from TRBV11-2 and TRBJ1-2; D call uncertain. Trimming shortened V by 5 bases and J by 7 bases, and 11 bases separated the two germline ends. The CDR3 runs to 12 residues. CDR1 SGHAT and CDR2 FQNNGV come from the germline V gene. CDR3 residues: CASSATQVGYTF. CDR3 sequence (DNA): TGTGCCAGCAGCGCCACGCAGGTTGGCTACACCTTC. The full variable domain, its missing parts supplied by reference TRBV11-2 and TRBJ1-2, is EAGVAQSPRYKIIEKRQSVAFWCNPISGHATLYWYQQILGQGPKLLIQFQNNGVVDDSQLPKDRFSAERLKGVDSTLKIQPAKLEDSAVYLCASSATQVGYTFGSGTRLTVV.

CDR3 sequence (DNA): TGCGCCAGCAGCAGCAGGACAGGGGAGAGGAATTCACCCCTCCACTTT. Protein: CASSSRTGERNSPLHF. V usage is TRBV5-1 and J usage is TRBJ1-6; 9 nucleotides agree with TRBD1. Germline V lookup: CDR1 SGHRS, CDR2 YFSETQ. The length of the CDR3 is 16 residues. The V and J ends lost 4 bases and 7 bases, in that order; junction bases with no gene match: 9.

The CDR3 is CASRGGTAPWGYTF. DNA for the CDR3: TGTGCCAGCAGGGGGGGGACCGCCCCCTGGGGCTACACCTTC. This rearrangement joins TRBV28 to TRBJ1-2, with a tentative D call TRBD1 (5 bases). V was cut by 6 bases and J by 8 bases, with 19 bases left in between. Germline-derived CDR1 and CDR2 are MDHEN and SYDVKM. There are 14 residues in the CDR3.

This rearrangement joins TRBV5-1 to TRBJ2-3, with D perhaps TRBD1 (6 bases). V dropped 5 bases and J dropped 2 bases, with 9 bases sitting between them. Germline CDR1 SGHRS, CDR2 YFSETQ. This CDR3 region has 13 residues. The CDR3 sequence: CASRQGPTDTQYF. In nucleotides, the CDR3 is TGCGCCAGCAGACAGGGACCCACAGATACGCAGTATTTT.

The V gene is TRBV19, the J gene TRBJ1-5, with TRBD1 as a possible D gene (6 bases). V gave up 7 bases and J gave up 2 bases, with 15 bases separating them. Looked up from germline, CDR1 is LNHDA and CDR2 is SQIVND (reference sequence). This CDR3 spans 15 amino acids. The CDR3 DNA reads TGTGCCAGTAATGGGGGGGCCTATGGCAATCAGCCCCAGCATTTT. It is translated as CASNGGAYGNQPQHF.

The chain recombines TRBV6-5 with TRBJ1-5, with D perhaps matching TRBD1 (5 bases). Germline loops: CDR1 MNHEY, CDR2 SVGAGI. This CDR3 region has 14 residues. V lost 4 bases and J 7 bases, leaving 14 bases between the germline ends. The DNA for the CDR3 is TGTGCCAGCAGTTCCGTCAGCGCAGGGCAGCCCCAGCATTTT. The encoded protein is CASSSVSAGQPQHF.

The genes are TRBV7-3 and TRBJ2-1; 8 nucleotides align to TRBD1. With 5 bases clipped from V and 8 bases from J, the junction kept 5 bases outside the gene matches. The CDR3 has 13 residues. Germline loops: CDR1 SGHTA, CDR2 FQGTGA. The CDR3 sequence: CASSPAGGHEQFF. CDR3 in DNA: TGTGCCAGCAGCCCAGCAGGGGGCCATGAGCAGTTCTTC. Based on the CDR3 plus reference TRBV7-3 and TRBJ2-1, the full variable domain is GAGVSQTPSNKVTEKGKYVELRCDPISGHTALYWYRQSLGQGPEFLIYFQGTGAADDSGLPNDRFFAVRPEGSVSTLKIQRTERGDSAVYLCASSPAGGHEQFFGPGTRLTVL.

The chain is built from TRBV4-1 and TRBJ1-4; TRBD1 agrees at 7 bases. J was trimmed by 3 bases and V by 1 base; bases with no gene match: 5. Germline CDR1 and CDR2: MGHRA and YSYEKL. CDR3 length equals 16 residues. The DNA of the CDR3 is TGCGCCAGCAGCCAAGGACAGGGAACAGCTAATGAAAAACTGTTTTTT. It yields the protein CASSQGQGTANEKLFF.

The rearrangement links TRBV6-5 to TRBJ2-7; tentatively, D is TRBD2 (6 bases). CDR3 length: 12 amino acids. Deletions cut 5 bases from V and 4 bases from J, with 9 bases between. Germline V CDR1 and CDR2: MNHEY, SVGAGI. Written as DNA, the CDR3 is TGTGCCAGCAGTCGTAGCGGATACGAGCAGTACTTC. Translated: CASSRSGYEQYF.

The gene calls are TRBV5-1 and TRBJ1-6, with no clear D. V lost 0 bases, J lost 13 bases, and 8 bases lay in between. This CDR3 has 12 amino acids. Looked up from germline, CDR1 is SGHRS and CDR2 is YFSETQ. CDR3 nucleotides: TGCGCCAGCAGCTTGGATTTGAGTCCCCTCCACTTT. Its translation: CASSLDLSPLHF.

The J gene is TRBJ2-3, the V gene TRBV6-4; D not certain. Trimming took off 4 bases at V and 6 bases at J, with 14 bases between the two ends. CDR3 size: 14 residues. Germline V gene data show CDR1 as MRHNA and CDR2 as SNTAGT. The CDR3 reads CASSAAASTDTQYF. CDR3 sequence (DNA): TGTGCCAGCAGTGCGGCGGCGTCAACGGATACGCAGTATTTT.

This clone appeared once. The gene calls are TRBV5-1 and TRBJ2-7; the match to TRBD2 covers 9 bases. The germline CDR1 and CDR2 sequences are SGHRS and YFSETQ. This CDR3 spans 15 amino acids. V was clipped by 4 bases and J by 3 bases; unmatched bases: 8. CDR3 bases: TGCGCCAGCAGCCAGGGACTAGCTGTTAACTACGAGCAGTACTTC. Protein product: CASSQGLAVNYEQYF.

The genes are TRBV10-3 and TRBJ1-1; no clear D gene. From germline, CDR1 is ENHRY and CDR2 SYGVKD. The CDR3 sequence is 12 residues long. V shed 8 bases and J shed 2 bases, with 9 bases lying between them. CDR3 loop: CAIGRGNTEAFF. As DNA, the CDR3 is TGTGCCATCGGGCGGGGAAACACTGAAGCTTTCTTT.

V is TRBV27 and J is TRBJ2-7, with D hard to call. V lost 2 bases and J lost 2, with 7 bases in between. Germline V CDR1 and CDR2: MNHEY, SMNVEV (reference sequence). CDR3 length equals 13 residues. The CDR3 DNA reads as TGTGCCAGCAGTTTACGGGTCACCTACGAGCAGTACTTC. It is translated as CASSLRVTYEQYF.

This chain joins TRBV7-3 and TRBJ2-1; TRBD2 agrees at 8 bases. Germline lookup yields CDR1 SGHTA and CDR2 FQGTGA. This CDR3 spans 18 amino acids. V lost 2 bases, J lost 4 bases, and 13 bases stayed unmatched. CDR3 coding DNA: TGTGCCAGCAGCTTATCCCCCCAGGCGGGAGGACCTTACAATGAGCAGTTCTTC. It yields the protein CASSLSPQAGGPYNEQFF. The whole variable domain, filled in from reference TRBV7-3 and TRBJ2-1, reads GAGVSQTPSNKVTEKGKYVELRCDPISGHTALYWYRQSLGQGPEFLIYFQGTGAADDSGLPNDRFFAVRPEGSVSTLKIQRTERGDSAVYLCASSLSPQAGGPYNEQFFGPGTRLTVL.

This clone was recorded once. The chain uses TRBV3-1 (or the pseudogene TRBV3-2) and TRBJ1-6; weak D call: TRBD1 (5 bases). The V end lost 1 base, the J end lost 10 bases, and 8 bases lay between the germline ends. The CDR3 extends over 13 amino acids. In germline, CDR1 is LGHDT, CDR2 YNNKEL (reference sequence). The CDR3 loop reads CASSQVGGSPLHF. In DNA form, the CDR3 reads TGTGCCAGCAGCCAAGTGGGGGGGTCACCCCTCCACTTT.

This clone was detected only a few times. The chain carries TRBV28 and TRBJ1-6, with D unclear. The CDR3 has 14 amino acids. Germline V gene data show CDR1 as MDHEN and CDR2 as SYDVKM. The V end lost 6 bases, the J end lost 4 bases, and 10 bases lay between the germline ends. As DNA, the CDR3 is TGTGCCAGCAGACCGACTGGGTATAATTCACCCCTCCACTTT. Protein product: CASRPTGYNSPLHF.

The CDR3 sequence: CASKQGWSTDTQYF. The CDR3 DNA follows: TGTGCCAGCAAACAGGGGTGGAGCACAGATACGCAGTATTTT. The V call is TRBV2, the J call TRBJ2-3, with 7 bases that match TRBD1. Germline CDR1 is SNHLY and CDR2 is FYNNEI. The length of the CDR3 is 14 residues. V lost 7 bases to trimming and J lost 0 bases; unmatched junction nucleotides: 4.

The rearrangement links TRBV24-1 to TRBJ2-1, with TRBD2 matching over 7 bases. The length of the CDR3 is 16 residues. Per germline, CDR1 KGHDR and CDR2 SFDVKD. Germline trimming cut 3 bases from V and 10 bases from J; bases unmatched to any gene: 14. The CDR3 region is CATSDATSGIFGEQFF. The CDR3 bases are TGTGCCACCAGTGATGCAACGAGCGGGATTTTCGGGGAGCAGTTCTTC.

The chain employs TRBV29-1 and TRBJ2-3; 10 nucleotides line up with TRBD2. The CDR3 extends over 15 amino acids. Looked up from germline, CDR1 is SQVTM and CDR2 is ANQGSEA. With 4 bases clipped from V and 0 bases from J, the junction kept 4 bases outside the gene matches. CDR3 protein: CSVGGTSESTDTQYF. The CDR3 bases are TGCAGCGTTGGGGGGACTAGCGAGAGCACAGATACGCAGTATTTT.

This clone was detected a few times. CDR3 protein: CASTPGRITDTQYF. CDR3 coding DNA: TGCGCCAGCACCCCGGGGAGGATCACAGATACGCAGTATTTT. The genes are TRBV5-1 and TRBJ2-3, with D possibly TRBD2 on 6 matching bases. V lost 6 bases to trimming and J lost 2 bases, with 13 bases between them. Germline lookup yields CDR1 SGHRS and CDR2 YFSETQ. The CDR3 consists of 14 residues. Filled out from reference TRBV5-1 and TRBJ2-3, the complete variable domain reads KAGVTQTPRYLIKTRGQQVTLSCSPISGHRSVSWYQQTPGQGLQFLFEYFSETQRNKGNFPGRFSGRQFSNSRSEMNVSTLELGDSALYLCASTPGRITDTQYFGPGTRLTVL.

The chain employs TRBV5-1 and TRBJ2-7; maybe TRBD2 (5 bases). V lost 0 bases and J lost 0, with 13 bases in between. CDR1 SGHRS and CDR2 YFSETQ come from the germline V gene. This CDR3 spans 16 amino acids. CDR3 in amino acids: CASSLVLNGLSYEQYF. CDR3 sequence (DNA): TGCGCCAGCAGCTTGGTCCTAAATGGACTCTCCTACGAGCAGTACTTC.

The chain carries TRBV19 and TRBJ2-1, with 9 bases fitting TRBD2. Germline assignment: CDR1 LNHDA and CDR2 SQIVND (reference sequence). Trimming at V came to 5 bases and at J to 3 bases, leaving 8 bases not matched to a gene. This CDR3 contains 16 residues. CDR3 nucleotide sequence: TGTGCCAGTAGTCCTCCAAGCGGGGGGTACTACAATGAGCAGTTCTTC. Amino acids: CASSPPSGGYYNEQFF.

This rearrangement joins TRBV4-2 to TRBJ2-5; 10 nucleotides match TRBD2. V lost 3 bases, J lost 5 bases, and 9 bases stayed unmatched. The CDR3 length is 16 residues. Germline CDR1 and CDR2: LGHNA and YNFKEQ. Here the CDR3 reads CASSQGAGGPRETQYF. The CDR3 DNA follows: TGTGCCAGCAGCCAGGGAGCGGGAGGGCCGCGGGAGACCCAGTACTTC.

This clone was seen only once. The chain joins TRBV27 to TRBJ1-2; 9 bases are a match to TRBD1. Germline V gene sequence: CDR1 MNHEY, CDR2 SMNVEV (reference sequence). This CDR3 comprises 15 residues. The V segment lost 10 bases and the J segment 7 bases; nucleotides outside the gene matches: 16. CDR3 amino acids: CATHTTRQGVVGYTF. The CDR3 DNA follows: TGTGCCACCCATACCACCCGACAGGGGGTAGTTGGCTACACCTTC.

The rearrangement joins TRBV18 to TRBJ1-1; D is perhaps TRBD1 (6 bases). Looked up from germline, CDR1 is KGHSH and CDR2 is LQKENI. CDR3 length: 17 residues. Deletions cut 5 bases from V and 1 base from J, with 20 bases between. CDR3 region: CASSNLGLAGANTEAFF. The CDR3 coding sequence is TGTGCCAGCTCAAACTTGGGGCTGGCAGGGGCGAACACTGAAGCTTTCTTT.

This chain joins TRBV19 and TRBJ2-2, with 8 bases fitting TRBD2. This CDR3 is 14 amino acids long. V lost 9 bases to trimming and J lost 3 bases; unmatched junction nucleotides: 6. CDR1 is LNHDA and CDR2 is SQIVND in the germline V gene (reference sequence). The CDR3 loop reads CASGSGVHTGELFF. In DNA form, the CDR3 reads TGTGCCAGCGGTAGCGGGGTCCACACCGGGGAGCTGTTTTTT. The full variable domain, completed using reference TRBV19 and TRBJ2-2, is DGGITQSPKYLFRKEGQNVTLSCEQNLNHDAMYWYRQDPGQGLRLIYYSQIVNDFQKGDIAEGYSVSREKKESFPLTVTSAQKNPTAFYLCASGSGVHTGELFFGEGSRLTVL.

The DNA of the CDR3 is TGTGCCAGCAGCCAAGATTACGGCAGGGGTGGAGAGACCCAGTACTTC. As protein: CASSQDYGRGGETQYF. The chain recombines TRBV4-2 with TRBJ2-5; TRBD1 is a possible D gene (6 bases). The germline CDR1 and CDR2 sequences are LGHNA and YNFKEQ. Trimming pared 0 bases from V and 4 bases from J, leaving 15 bases between. The CDR3 runs to 16 residues.